The 26 T cell receptor beta chains listed next were all sequenced from one sample in a study of cytomegalovirus exposure and HLA in healthy donors. PCR used 60 Vbeta primers and 13 Jbeta primers. Sequencing used immunoSEQ multiplex PCR; TCRdb keeps in-frame clones, though not all of them. The sample lists 200,000 to 250,000 clones, roughly 80% seen once, with roughly 15% in the top ten. The sample comprised PBMCs. The receptors come from a middle-aged man in good health and CMV-seronegative.

The chain is built from TRBV4-3 and TRBJ1-3; D gene unclear. Germline values: CDR1 LGHNA, CDR2 YSLEER. There are 13 residues in the CDR3. Deletions cut 3 bases from V and 2 bases from J, with 5 bases between. The CDR3 region has the DNA TGCGCCAGCAGCCACACTACTGGAAACACCATATATTTT. As protein: CASSHTTGNTIYF.

The chain links TRBV7-2 to TRBJ2-1; D is possibly TRBD1 (5 bases). Trimming took off 2 bases at V and 0 bases at J, with 11 bases between the two ends. The CDR3 is made up of 16 amino acids. From germline, CDR1 is SGHTA and CDR2 FQGNSA. The CDR3 region is CASSLNYRSSYNEQFF. CDR3 nucleotides: TGTGCCAGCAGCTTAAACTACAGGAGCTCCTACAATGAGCAGTTCTTC.

This clone was seen only a few times. The CDR3 here is CASSPRVDFSVGYTF. CDR3 bases: TGTGCCAGCAGCCCCAGGGTCGACTTTAGTGTTGGCTACACCTTC. The chain has TRBV7-8 and TRBJ1-2; D is perhaps TRBD1 (5 bases). V was cut by 5 bases and J by 7 bases, with 20 bases left in between. In germline, CDR1 is SGHVS, CDR2 FQNEAQ. There are 15 residues in the CDR3.

The chain combines TRBV9 with TRBJ2-3; maybe TRBD2 (7 bases). Trimming removed 4 bases at V and 1 base at J, with 16 bases between. This CDR3 contains 16 residues. Per the germline V gene, CDR1 is SGDLS and CDR2 is YYNGEE. The CDR3 DNA sequence: TGTGCCAGCAGCCCCGAGGGGGGGGAGGGCACAGATACGCAGTATTTT. Translated, it gives CASSPEGGEGTDTQYF.

This sequence joins TRBV10-3 and TRBJ2-7, with 7 bases that match TRBD1. This CDR3 has 13 residues. CDR1 and CDR2 from the germline V gene are ENHRY and SYGVKD. V lost 5 bases and J lost 3; bases outside the gene matches: 4. CDR3: CAISRTGVYEQYF. As DNA, the CDR3 is TGTGCCATCAGTCGAACAGGGGTCTACGAGCAGTACTTC.

This clone was counted between two and nine times. The sample contains more than one DNA sequence encoding this CDR3. The chain carries TRBV7-6 and TRBJ2-7; D gene uncertain. The CDR3 contains 13 residues. V was cut by 3 bases and J by 2 bases, with 8 bases left in between. Germline loops: CDR1 SGHVS, CDR2 FNYEAQ. CDR3 protein: CASSFARTYEQYF. The DNA of the CDR3 is TGTGCCAGCAGCTTCGCCAGGACCTACGAGCAGTACTTC.

This clone was detected only once. This chain connects TRBV5-1 to TRBJ2-1; D possibly corresponds to TRBD2 (5 bases). Trimming left V 0 bases short and J 4 bases short, with 8 bases between. Germline-derived CDR1 and CDR2 are SGHRS and YFSETQ. The CDR3 contains 14 residues. The CDR3 spells CASSLVDYYNEQFF. The CDR3 nucleotides are TGCGCCAGCAGCTTGGTTGACTATTACAATGAGCAGTTCTTC.

This clone has just a few counts. This chain links TRBV30 with TRBJ2-1; TRBD2 matches at 12 bases. This CDR3 region has 16 residues. Losses at the gene ends were 3 bases for V and 2 bases for J; bases not matched to a gene: 5. Germline CDR1 is GTSNPN and CDR2 is SVGIG (reference sequence). The CDR3 coding sequence is TGTGCCTGGAGGACTAGCGGGAGTTTGCCCTACAATGAGCAGTTCTTC. This encodes CAWRTSGSLPYNEQFF.

The table lists this clone with a few counts. The chain links TRBV19 to TRBJ2-7, with TRBD1 identical over 9 bases. Germline-derived CDR1 and CDR2 are LNHDA and SQIVND (reference sequence). The CDR3 is 15 residues long. The V gene end was trimmed by 6 bases and the J gene end by 4 bases; junction bases not matched to a gene: 10. The CDR3 DNA follows: TGTGCCAGTAGGGCTGGACCGGGACAGGGATACGAGCAGTACTTC. This codes for CASRAGPGQGYEQYF.

The chain employs TRBV19 and TRBJ2-3; unclear D gene. Germline values: CDR1 LNHDA, CDR2 SQIVND (reference sequence). The CDR3 has 12 residues. Deletions cut 3 bases from V and 6 bases from J, with 7 bases between. The CDR3 here is CASSIPFDTQYF. The CDR3 coding sequence is TGTGCCAGTAGTATCCCCTTTGATACGCAGTATTTT. The variable domain in full, with the rest retrieved from reference TRBV19 and TRBJ2-3, is DGGITQSPKYLFRKEGQNVTLSCEQNLNHDAMYWYRQDPGQGLRLIYYSQIVNDFQKGDIAEGYSVSREKKESFPLTVTSAQKNPTAFYLCASSIPFDTQYFGPGTRLTVL.

The chain is built from TRBV7-9 and TRBJ1-1; D possibly corresponds to TRBD1 (6 bases). Deletions cut 8 bases from V and 7 bases from J, with 20 bases between. The CDR3 is made up of 14 amino acids. The germline V gene encodes CDR1 SEHNR and CDR2 FQNEAQ (reference sequence). CDR3 DNA sequence: TGTGCCAGCGCCCGGGGACAAGGGGAGGGTGAAGCTTTCTTT. Its translation is CASARGQGEGEAFF. Variable domain in full (rest from reference TRBV7-9 and TRBJ1-1): DTGVSQNPRHKITKRGQNVTFRCDPISEHNRLYWYRQTLGQGPEFLTYFQNEAQLEKSRLLSDRFSAERPKGSFSTLEIQRTEQGDSAMYLCASARGQGEGEAFFGQGTRLTVV.

This clone came up once. The rearrangement uses TRBV5-1 and TRBJ2-1; no clear D. Germline V gives CDR1 SGHRS, CDR2 YFSETQ. The CDR3 extends over 11 amino acids. V was clipped by 0 bases and J by 10 bases, with 5 bases between them. CDR3: CASSLATEQFF. The DNA of the CDR3 is TGCGCCAGCAGCTTGGCCACAGAGCAGTTCTTC.

The V and J genes are TRBV6-5 and TRBJ1-1; D unclear. This CDR3 is 14 amino acids long. The germline V gene encodes CDR1 MNHEY and CDR2 SVGAGI. V shed 6 bases and J shed 0 bases, with 11 bases lying between them. The CDR3 here is CASRHPEMNTEAFF. Written as DNA, the CDR3 is TGTGCCAGCAGACACCCGGAGATGAACACTGAAGCTTTCTTT.

V gene TRBV2 combines with J gene TRBJ2-7; D ambiguous. The germline gives CDR1 SNHLY, CDR2 FYNNEI. Trimming took 0 bases from V and 0 from J, leaving 6 bases between them. The CDR3 spans 14 residues. CDR3 region: CASSEAQISYEQYF. The DNA of the CDR3 is TGTGCCAGCAGTGAAGCTCAGATCTCCTACGAGCAGTACTTC.

This chain connects TRBV19 to TRBJ2-4; TRBD2 might be the D (6 bases). From germline, CDR1 is LNHDA and CDR2 SQIVND (reference sequence). CDR3 size: 15 residues. V was shortened by 4 bases and J by 7 bases, with 17 bases between the two germline ends. This CDR3 is CASSKGLLEVNIQYF. The CDR3 coding sequence is TGTGCCAGTAGTAAGGGACTCCTGGAGGTGAACATTCAGTACTTC.

V usage is TRBV4-1 and J usage is TRBJ1-1, with 9 bases matching TRBD1. V trimming: 2 bases; J trimming: 6 bases; junction bases outside the gene matches: 10. Germline CDR1 is MGHRA and CDR2 is YSYEKL. This CDR3 spans 16 amino acids. CDR3 sequence: CASSQKDRGAFPEAFF. CDR3 sequence (DNA): TGCGCCAGCAGCCAAAAGGACAGGGGAGCTTTCCCTGAAGCTTTCTTT.

This chain uses TRBV2 with TRBJ2-3, with 8 bases aligning to TRBD2. Losses at the gene ends were 7 bases for V and 3 bases for J; bases not matched to a gene: 12. The germline CDR1 and CDR2 sequences are SNHLY and FYNNEI. CDR3 length: 16 residues. The CDR3 DNA is TGTGCCAGCACGGGGGGAGCGGGAGTAGTGACAGATACGCAGTATTTT. This sequence encodes CASTGGAGVVTDTQYF.

This chain connects TRBV19 to TRBJ1-2, with D unresolved. V was clipped by 10 bases and J by 11 bases, with 17 bases between them. CDR3 length equals 11 residues. Germline V CDR1 and CDR2: LNHDA, SQIVND (reference sequence). CDR3 sequence: CATLYGSQYTF. In DNA form, the CDR3 reads TGTGCCACCCTCTACGGGTCACAATACACCTTC.

The chain employs TRBV19 and TRBJ2-7; TRBD2 matches 9 bases. The junction had 14 bases not matched to a gene; V was cut back by 5 bases and J by 3 bases. Germline CDR1 is LNHDA and CDR2 is SQIVND (reference sequence). This CDR3 is 17 amino acids long. CDR3 in amino acids: CASSRQPVSGSRYEQYF. Written as DNA, the CDR3 is TGTGCCAGTAGTCGACAGCCCGTTAGCGGGAGCCGCTACGAGCAGTACTTC.

The chain is built from TRBV7-3 and TRBJ2-2; TRBD2 is a possible D gene (6 bases). Germline CDR1 SGHTA, CDR2 FQGTGA. The V gene lost 2 bases and the J gene lost 0 bases, with 10 bases spanning the gap. The CDR3 is made up of 16 amino acids. The CDR3 sequence: CASSLHGGTNTGELFF. The CDR3 DNA reads as TGTGCCAGCAGCTTACATGGCGGGACGAACACCGGGGAGCTGTTTTTT.

This chain uses TRBV28 with TRBJ2-5; 8 nucleotides match TRBD1. CDR1 is MDHEN and CDR2 is SYDVKM in the germline V gene. This CDR3 is built from 15 residues. The V and J ends lost 4 bases and 3 bases, in that order; junction bases with no gene match: 7. The DNA for the CDR3 is TGTGCCAGCAGTTCTTTAAGGGACAGGAAAGAGACCCAGTACTTC. This gives the protein CASSSLRDRKETQYF.

The rearrangement links TRBV7-9 to TRBJ2-1, with 8 bases matching TRBD2. V shed 5 bases, J shed 5 bases, and the junction held 8 bases outside the gene matches. Germline V gene data show CDR1 as SEHNR and CDR2 as FQNEAQ (reference sequence). This CDR3 has 15 residues. In DNA, the CDR3 is TGTGCCAGCAGCACCTTCCTAGCGGGTCACAATGAGCAGTTCTTC. It translates to CASSTFLAGHNEQFF.

The V gene is TRBV7-2, the J gene TRBJ2-1; D is ambiguous. The CDR3 sequence is 14 residues long. Trimming took off 0 bases at V and 9 bases at J, with 12 bases between the two ends. Germline V gene lookup returns CDR1 SGHTA and CDR2 FQGNSA. CDR3 nucleotides: TGTGCCAGCAGCTTAGCTACCACGAATAGTGAGCAGTTCTTC. It specifies CASSLATTNSEQFF. Filled out from reference TRBV7-2 and TRBJ2-1, the complete variable domain reads GAGVSQSPSNKVTEKGKDVELRCDPISGHTALYWYRQSLGQGLEFLIYFQGNSAPDKSGLPSDRFSAERTGGSVSTLTIQRTQQEDSAVYLCASSLATTNSEQFFGPGTRLTVL.

This chain joins TRBV28 and TRBJ2-7, with D unclear. Trimming took 8 bases from V and 5 from J, leaving 19 bases between them. The V gene's germline CDR1 is MDHEN and CDR2 SYDVKM. There are 14 residues in the CDR3. This CDR3 is CASVPGGATHEQYF. The CDR3 DNA reads as TGTGCCAGCGTCCCTGGCGGAGCTACCCACGAGCAGTACTTC.

The chain links TRBV5-1 to TRBJ2-7; the D is unclear. Germline lookup yields CDR1 SGHRS and CDR2 YFSETQ. Trimming removed 0 bases from V and 2 bases from J, with 12 bases in between. This CDR3 has 15 residues. The CDR3 bases are TGCGCCAGCAGCTTGGACAGCCTGACCCCCTACGAGCAGTACTTC. This sequence encodes CASSLDSLTPYEQYF.

The J gene is TRBJ2-7, the V gene TRBV11-3; TRBD2 matches at 10 bases. This CDR3 comprises 15 residues. Germline trimming cut 1 base from V and 7 bases from J; bases unmatched to any gene: 7. The germline gives CDR1 SGHNT, CDR2 YENEEA. CDR3 sequence (DNA): TGTGCCAGCAGCTTAGGGCTAGCGGGAGTGTGGGAGCAGTACTTC. It specifies CASSLGLAGVWEQYF.